Listed below are T cell receptor beta chains from one sample, sequenced in a study of OX40 agonist ivuxolimab in advanced cancers. Method: immunoSEQ multiplex PCR; TCRdb's copy keeps in-frame clones and lacks some. Of about 52,000 clones in the sample, about 93% are singletons; the top ten hold roughly a quarter. This specimen consisted of CD4+ or CD8+ T cells sorted from blood, obtained in a trial of the OX40 agonist ivuxolimab. These receptors all come from an adult with an advanced solid tumor such as melanoma, head and neck, liver or kidney cancer. Both conserved end residues are part of each CDR3. A D gene is named only where the DNA matches it firmly. Size tells how often a clone was seen (once, few, many) or the class of an expanded clone, and some rows leave it out.

d_gene,j_gene,abundance,v_gene,CDR3aa,CDR3nt
TRBD1,TRBJ2-7,once,TRBV11-2,CASSLDEGTAYEQYF,TGTGCCAGCAGCTTAGATGAGGGGACAGCCTACGAGCAGTACTTC
NA,TRBJ2-7,NA,TRBV27,CASRLGRGPTYEQYF,TGTGCCAGCAGACTCGGGCGGGGCCCGACCTACGAGCAGTACTTC
NA,TRBJ1-2,NA,TRBV4-1,CASSQESAWGSGYTF,TGCGCCAGCAGCCAAGAGTCGGCGTGGGGTTCTGGCTACACCTTC
TRBD1,TRBJ1-1,NA,TRBV14,CASSKGTVEAFF,TGTGCCAGCAGCAAAGGGACAGTTGAAGCTTTCTTT
NA,TRBJ1-6,NA,TRBV29-1,CSVALWGGDNSPLHF,TGCAGCGTTGCTTTGTGGGGCGGCGATAATTCACCCCTCCACTTT
NA,TRBJ2-7,NA,TRBV27,CASSLTGADYEQYF,TGTGCCAGCAGTTTAACGGGAGCGGACTACGAGCAGTACTTC
NA,TRBJ2-5,NA,TRBV11-2,CASSLVYLSGETQYF,TGTGCCAGCAGCTTAGTGTATTTGTCAGGAGAGACCCAGTACTTC
NA,TRBJ2-5,NA,TRBV27,CASSTPGVETQYF,TGTGCCAGCAGTACCCCAGGAGTTGAGACCCAGTACTTC
NA,TRBJ2-7,NA,TRBV7-8,CASSSRRGTLYEQYF,TGTGCCAGCAGCTCACGGAGGGGAACACTCTACGAGCAGTACTTC
NA,TRBJ2-3,NA,TRBV6-5,CASSYGGSTDTQYF,TGTGCCAGCAGTTACGGGGGATCGACAGATACGCAGTATTTT
NA,TRBJ1-1,NA,TRBV9,CASSVGTDEAFF,TGTGCCAGCAGCGTAGGGACAGATGAAGCTTTCTTT
NA,TRBJ2-2,NA,TRBV4-3,CASSRFGQNTGELFF,TGCGCCAGCAGCCGCTTCGGACAAAACACCGGGGAGCTGTTTTTT
NA,TRBJ1-5,NA,TRBV18,CASSQMGSNQPQHF,TGTGCCAGCTCTCAAATGGGAAGCAATCAGCCCCAGCATTTT
NA,TRBJ2-4,NA,TRBV6-5,CASSYSNPRGHIQYF,TGTGCCAGCAGTTACTCGAACCCCAGGGGCCACATTCAGTACTTC
TRBD2,TRBJ2-1,NA,TRBV4-3,CASSSYWTSGRANEQFF,TGCGCCAGCAGCTCATACTGGACTAGCGGGAGGGCCAATGAGCAGTTCTTC
NA,TRBJ1-2,few,TRBV7-8,CASSPGPGYGYTF,TGTGCCAGCAGCCCCGGACCGGGCTATGGCTACACCTTC
NA,TRBJ2-1,once,TRBV9,CASSVGGVGNEQFF,TGTGCCAGCAGCGTAGGAGGGGTGGGCAATGAGCAGTTCTTC
NA,TRBJ1-2,NA,TRBV2,CASSEGWVNYGYTF,TGTGCCAGCAGCGAAGGTTGGGTTAACTATGGCTACACCTTC
NA,TRBJ2-7,NA,TRBV27,CASSLRIPYEQYF,TGTGCCAGCAGTTTACGGATACCCTACGAGCAGTACTTC
TRBD1,TRBJ2-7,NA,TRBV19,CASKLRGQGDNYEQYF,TGTGCCAGTAAACTAAGGGGACAGGGGGACAACTACGAGCAGTACTTC
TRBD2,TRBJ2-7,NA,TRBV5-5,CASSQDPPSTSGYEQYF,TGCGCCAGCAGCCAAGATCCACCCTCAACTAGCGGCTACGAGCAGTACTTC
NA,TRBJ2-3,NA,TRBV13,CASSLVLGTDTQYF,TGTGCCAGCAGCTTAGTTCTAGGCACAGATACGCAGTATTTT
TRBD1,TRBJ2-7,NA,TRBV5-1,CASSFGTGAYEQYF,TGCGCCAGCAGCTTTGGGACAGGGGCCTACGAGCAGTACTTC
TRBD1,TRBJ1-5,NA,TRBV28,CASSLLGTGGLFNQPQHF,TGTGCCAGCAGTTTATTAGGGACAGGTGGTCTTTTCAATCAGCCCCAGCATTTT
TRBD2,TRBJ2-5,NA,TRBV10-2,CASSEGTSGRNTTETQYF,TGCGCCAGCAGTGAGGGGACTAGCGGGAGGAATACCACCGAGACCCAGTACTTC
TRBD2,TRBJ2-1,once,TRBV13,CASSLAGASGDNEQFF,TGTGCCAGCAGCTTAGCTGGGGCTAGCGGGGACAATGAGCAGTTCTTC
NA,TRBJ2-5,NA,TRBV15,CATSRDARQETQYF,TGTGCCACCAGCAGAGATGCACGCCAAGAGACCCAGTACTTC
NA,TRBJ1-5,NA,TRBV6-5,CASSQRGGNQPQHF,TGTGCCAGCAGTCAGAGAGGCGGCAATCAGCCCCAGCATTTT
NA,TRBJ2-1,NA,TRBV25-1,CASSEVGNHEQFF,TGTGCCAGCAGTGAAGTCGGGAACCATGAGCAGTTCTTC
NA,TRBJ1-1,few,TRBV2,CASRLDTEAFF,TGTGCCAGCAGATTGGACACTGAAGCTTTCTTT
NA,TRBJ2-1,NA,TRBV19,CASSITADHEQFF,TGTGCCAGTAGTATAACGGCAGACCATGAGCAGTTCTTC
NA,TRBJ2-3,once,TRBV29-1,CSVGFRDPDTDTQYF,TGCAGCGTTGGGTTTCGGGATCCCGACACAGATACGCAGTATTTT
NA,TRBJ1-1,NA,TRBV28,CASSPQGNTEAFF,TGTGCCAGCAGTCCCCAGGGAAACACTGAAGCTTTCTTT
TRBD1,TRBJ2-2,NA,TRBV6-5,CASRPRTGKTGELFF,TGTGCCAGCAGGCCCCGGACAGGGAAAACCGGGGAGCTGTTTTTT
NA,TRBJ2-7,once,TRBV9,CASSPTGTYEQYF,TGTGCCAGCAGCCCAACTGGGACCTACGAGCAGTACTTC
TRBD1,TRBJ2-3,once,TRBV4-3,CASSQSTGGGTDTQYF,TGCGCCAGCAGCCAGTCTACAGGGGGCGGCACAGATACGCAGTATTTT
TRBD2,TRBJ2-3,NA,TRBV28,CASRQLAGRETDTQYF,TGTGCCAGCAGACAACTAGCGGGACGGGAGACAGATACGCAGTATTTT
TRBD1,TRBJ2-6,NA,TRBV10-3,CAISEVLQGTGANVLTF,TGTGCCATCAGTGAGGTTCTACAGGGGACTGGGGCCAACGTCCTGACTTTC
NA,TRBJ2-7,NA,TRBV27,CASSPDYYEQYF,TGTGCCAGCAGCCCGGACTACTACGAGCAGTACTTC
TRBD1,TRBJ1-2,NA,TRBV5-1,CASSLVRTGGFNGYGYTF,TGCGCCAGCAGCTTGGTGAGGACAGGGGGCTTTAATGGCTATGGCTACACCTTC
TRBD2,TRBJ2-1,once,TRBV30,CAWRGGTSGKGQPGEQFF,TGTGCCTGGAGAGGAGGGACTAGCGGGAAGGGGCAGCCGGGTGAGCAGTTCTTC
TRBD2,TRBJ2-1,NA,TRBV7-8,CASSSGLADRSSYNEQFF,TGTGCCAGCAGCTCGGGACTAGCGGACCGGAGCTCCTACAATGAGCAGTTCTTC
NA,TRBJ2-7,NA,TRBV10-3,CAISELGLGEDPFSYEQYF,TGTGCCATCAGTGAGTTGGGACTTGGCGAAGACCCCTTCTCCTACGAGCAGTACTTC
TRBD2,TRBJ2-1,NA,TRBV5-4,CASSRDSGREGFESYNEQFF,TGTGCCAGCAGCCGGGACTCAGGGCGGGAGGGCTTCGAGTCCTACAATGAGCAGTTCTTC
NA,TRBJ2-7,once,TRBV7-8,CASSGSYEQYF,TGTGCCAGCAGCGGATCCTACGAGCAGTACTTC
TRBD2,TRBJ2-2,NA,TRBV30,CAWSVEAGVHGELFF,TGTGCCTGGAGTGTAGAGGCGGGAGTACACGGGGAGCTGTTTTTT
NA,TRBJ1-5,NA,TRBV28,CASSPRGESNQPQHF,TGTGCCAGCAGTCCCAGGGGTGAGAGCAATCAGCCCCAGCATTTT
TRBD2,TRBJ2-7,NA,TRBV19,CASSWGTSGAYEQYF,TGTGCCAGTAGTTGGGGGACTAGCGGCGCCTACGAGCAGTACTTC
NA,TRBJ1-1,NA,TRBV11-2,CASSLAPKGANTEAFF,TGTGCCAGCAGCTTAGCCCCTAAGGGAGCTAACACTGAAGCTTTCTTT
NA,TRBJ1-2,NA,TRBV6-5,CASSPHSYGYTF,TGTGCCAGCAGTCCTCACAGCTATGGCTACACCTTC
TRBD2,TRBJ2-1,NA,TRBV4-1,CASSPFPPRTSGRLYEQFF,TGCGCCAGCAGCCCATTTCCGCCCCGAACTAGCGGGAGGCTCTATGAGCAGTTCTTC
TRBD2,TRBJ2-7,NA,TRBV6-5,CASSSLAGVREQYF,TGTGCCAGCAGTAGTCTAGCGGGAGTTCGGGAGCAGTACTTC
NA,TRBJ1-3,once,TRBV7-9,CASSYLGLSGNTIYF,TGTGCCAGCAGCTATCTGGGCCTCTCTGGAAACACCATATATTTT